These 29 T cell receptor beta chains originate from one sample sequenced in a study of shared clonotypes between healthy human individuals (TCRdb year 2020). The method was the immunoSEQ multiplex PCR assay. Sourced from immuneACCESS, this table was stored by TCRdb with only in-frame sequences that have V and J called. A share of the clones is absent; for the studies checked, an unresolved V gene accounts for under half, and the remainder has no known explanation. This sample is represented by some 1.4 million clones; about 96% of them were singletons. More than 0.9% of the sample comes from the top ten. The sample comprised naive CD4+ T cells sorted from blood. The sample's cell subset or site label is to be understood as: CD45RA+ positively selected. These receptors were taken from a man aged 30-40 years in good health.

This clone was seen once. J is TRBJ1-4 and V is TRBV6-1, with TRBD1 as a possible D gene (6 bases). Between the trimmed V and J ends, which lost 7 bases and 1 base, there was a span of 10 bases. Germline V gives CDR1 MNHNS, CDR2 SASEGT. The CDR3 is 14 residues long. The CDR3 protein is CASTPGQTNEKLFF. For the CDR3, the DNA is TGTGCCAGCACTCCGGGACAAACTAATGAAAAACTGTTTTTT.

This rearrangement joins TRBV5-1 to TRBJ2-1; a possible D gene is TRBD1 (5 bases). CDR1 and CDR2 from the germline V gene are SGHRS and YFSETQ. V dropped 4 bases and J dropped 0 bases, with 14 bases sitting between them. The CDR3 is made up of 16 amino acids. CDR3 amino acids: CASSPTPDNSYNEQFF. For the CDR3, the DNA is TGCGCCAGCAGCCCTACTCCGGACAACTCCTACAATGAGCAGTTCTTC. The full variable domain, its missing parts supplied by reference TRBV5-1 and TRBJ2-1, is KAGVTQTPRYLIKTRGQQVTLSCSPISGHRSVSWYQQTPGQGLQFLFEYFSETQRNKGNFPGRFSGRQFSNSRSEMNVSTLELGDSALYLCASSPTPDNSYNEQFFGPGTRLTVL.

The chain links TRBV27 to TRBJ1-1; D not resolved. Trimming removed 3 bases at V and 0 bases at J, with 11 bases between. Germline CDR1 MNHEY, CDR2 SMNVEV (reference sequence). The CDR3 covers 15 residues. The CDR3 region has the DNA TGTGCCAGCAGTTTTTCACCATTCATGAACACTGAAGCTTTCTTT. This gives the protein CASSFSPFMNTEAFF.

The chain joins TRBV11-2 to TRBJ2-6; weak D call: TRBD2 (5 bases). The CDR3 loop spans 19 amino acids. Trimming cost V 1 base and J 4 bases, with 20 bases left between them. Germline CDR1 SGHAT, CDR2 FQNNGV. The CDR3 DNA reads as TGTGCCAGCAGCTTAGTAAGAAGGGAGAGGACGGCCGGGGCCAACGTCCTGACTTTC. Amino acid sequence: CASSLVRRERTAGANVLTF.

The rearrangement links TRBV6-1 to TRBJ2-3; D possibly corresponds to TRBD1 (6 bases). V was cut by 11 bases and J by 6 bases, with 15 bases left in between. Germline assignment: CDR1 MNHNS and CDR2 SASEGT. This CDR3 has 12 amino acids. The CDR3 nucleotides are TGTGCCTTAAGGGGGTTTCCGGATACGCAGTATTTT. Translated: CALRGFPDTQYF.

This sequence joins TRBV2 and TRBJ2-1, with D unresolved. The CDR3 contains 15 residues. The V gene lost 4 bases and the J gene lost 0 bases, with 10 bases spanning the gap. Germline V gene sequence: CDR1 SNHLY, CDR2 FYNNEI. The CDR3 bases are TGTGCCAGCAGTGCGGCCGGAAGCTCCTACAATGAGCAGTTCTTC. The encoded protein is CASSAAGSSYNEQFF.

This clone was found once. The chain employs TRBV5-4 and TRBJ1-3, with D unclear. V was trimmed by 3 bases and J by 4 bases, leaving 5 bases between them. This CDR3 spans 12 amino acids. CDR1 is SGHNT, CDR2 YYREEE, per germline (reference sequence). CDR3 in DNA: TGTGCCAGCAGCTCGCGGGGAAACACCATATATTTT. Translating gives CASSSRGNTIYF. The full variable domain, in which reference TRBV5-4 and TRBJ1-3 provide the parts outside the CDR3, is ETGVTQSPTHLIKTRGQQVTLRCSSQSGHNTVSWYQQALGQGPQFIFQYYREEENGRGNFPPRFSGLQFPNYSSELNVNALELDDSALYLCASSSRGNTIYFGEGSWLTVV.

The V and J genes are TRBV2 and TRBJ1-5, with TRBD1 as a possible D gene (6 bases). V was trimmed by 7 bases and J by 4 bases, leaving 11 bases between them. From germline, CDR1 is SNHLY and CDR2 FYNNEI. This CDR3 has 13 residues. DNA for the CDR3: TGTGCCAGCAAGGGGGTGGGGAATCAGCCCCAGCATTTT. It specifies CASKGVGNQPQHF.

The count of this clone is one. This chain connects TRBV5-1 to TRBJ2-1, with TRBD2 matching 7 bases. Germline lookup yields CDR1 SGHRS and CDR2 YFSETQ. V was clipped by 2 bases and J by 4 bases; unmatched bases: 3. The CDR3 length is 14 residues. The CDR3 here is CASSFTSEYNEQFF. In nucleotides, the CDR3 is TGCGCCAGCAGCTTTACTAGCGAGTACAATGAGCAGTTCTTC.

V usage is TRBV5-1 and J usage is TRBJ2-1; maybe TRBD2 (6 bases). CDR1 is SGHRS and CDR2 is YFSETQ in the germline V gene. The CDR3 extends over 17 amino acids. The V and J ends lost 3 bases and 4 bases respectively, with 20 bases between them. In nucleotides, the CDR3 is TGCGCCAGCAGCTACTATGGGATTACTAGCAGTTACAATGAGCAGTTCTTC. Amino acid sequence: CASSYYGITSSYNEQFF.

The chain combines TRBV2 with TRBJ1-1; no reliable D call. V lost 6 bases and J 6 bases, leaving 11 bases between the germline ends. The CDR3 is made up of 12 amino acids. Germline V gene lookup returns CDR1 SNHLY and CDR2 FYNNEI. The CDR3 region is CASRISGPEAFF. The CDR3 nucleotides are TGTGCCAGCAGGATCTCCGGGCCTGAAGCTTTCTTT.

This clone was seen a single time. The rearrangement links TRBV18 to TRBJ2-5; maybe TRBD2 (6 bases). V shed 5 bases and J shed 4 bases, with 26 bases lying between them. There are 18 residues in the CDR3. Per the germline V gene, CDR1 is KGHSH and CDR2 is LQKENI. CDR3 sequence reads: CASSSTKVTSRRGETQYF. The CDR3 DNA reads TGTGCCAGCTCAAGTACCAAGGTCACTAGCCGGAGGGGAGAGACCCAGTACTTC.

The gene calls are TRBV25-1 and TRBJ2-1; maybe TRBD1 (6 bases). The CDR3 is made up of 14 amino acids. Looked up from germline, CDR1 is MGHDK and CDR2 is SYGVNS. The ends were cut back, 5 bases at V and 4 bases at J, with 12 bases in the middle. For the CDR3, the DNA is TGTGCCAGCAGTTCGCCAGGGGCTTACAATGAGCAGTTCTTC. Amino acids: CASSSPGAYNEQFF.

The J gene is TRBJ2-1, the V gene TRBV28; 11 bases match TRBD1. J was trimmed by 6 bases and V by 6 bases; bases with no gene match: 13. The CDR3 extends over 17 amino acids. Germline assignment: CDR1 MDHEN and CDR2 SYDVKM. CDR3 amino acids: CASSPTTGTGGTNEQFF. CDR3 nucleotide sequence: TGTGCCAGCAGCCCCACAACCGGGACAGGGGGTACCAATGAGCAGTTCTTC. Filled out from reference TRBV28 and TRBJ2-1, the complete variable domain reads DVKVTQSSRYLVKRTGEKVFLECVQDMDHENMFWYRQDPGLGLRLIYFSYDVKMKEKGDIPEGYSVSREKKERFSLILESASTNQTSMYLCASSPTTGTGGTNEQFFGPGTRLTVL.

This clone has more than one count but fewer than ten. Other DNA sequences in the sample encode the same CDR3. The chain uses TRBV5-1 and TRBJ2-2; D call uncertain. V was trimmed by 2 bases and J by 8 bases, leaving 4 bases between them. The length of the CDR3 is 11 residues. CDR1 is SGHRS and CDR2 is YFSETQ in the germline V gene. The CDR3 protein is CASSLPGELFF. The CDR3 nucleotides are TGCGCCAGCAGCTTACCGGGGGAGCTGTTTTTT.

The chain couples TRBV29-1 to TRBJ2-3; TRBD2 matches at 11 bases. The CDR3 consists of 18 residues. Germline CDR1 and CDR2: SQVTM and ANQGSEA. V dropped 1 base and J dropped 2; count of bases not matched to a gene: 11. The CDR3, as DNA: TGCAGCGTTGAAGGAGAGGGACATAGCGGGAGGGCCACAGATACGCAGTATTTT. It yields the protein CSVEGEGHSGRATDTQYF.

The J gene is TRBJ2-7, the V gene TRBV28; TRBD2 matches 10 bases. The germline gives CDR1 MDHEN, CDR2 SYDVKM. J lost 3 bases, V lost 6 bases, and 8 bases had no gene match. This CDR3 spans 15 amino acids. The CDR3 loop reads CASRLAGPGGYEQYF. CDR3 DNA sequence: TGTGCCAGCAGACTAGCGGGACCAGGTGGCTACGAGCAGTACTTC. The full variable domain, completed using reference TRBV28 and TRBJ2-7, is DVKVTQSSRYLVKRTGEKVFLECVQDMDHENMFWYRQDPGLGLRLIYFSYDVKMKEKGDIPEGYSVSREKKERFSLILESASTNQTSMYLCASRLAGPGGYEQYFGPGTRLTVT.

This clone was seen a single time. This rearrangement joins TRBV5-1 to TRBJ1-1; perhaps TRBD1 as D (6 bases). The germline V gene has CDR1 SGHRS and CDR2 YFSETQ. The CDR3 runs 16 residues. V lost 1 base and J lost 0, with 13 bases in between. The CDR3 here is CASSLPGGRVNTEAFF. The CDR3 DNA is TGCGCCAGCAGCTTGCCCGGGGGCAGAGTGAACACTGAAGCTTTCTTT.

Concerning this clone: Other DNA sequences in this specimen translate into the identical CDR3. The chain employs TRBV7-9 and TRBJ2-3; D may be TRBD1 (5 bases). V lost 1 base and J lost 2, with 7 bases in between. This CDR3 is built from 14 residues. CDR1 and CDR2 (germline): SEHNR, FQNEAQ (reference sequence). This chain's CDR3 is CASSLGQYTDTQYF. The DNA of the CDR3 is TGTGCCAGCAGCTTAGGACAGTACACAGATACGCAGTATTTT.

The chain carries TRBV11-2 and TRBJ1-1; D is undetermined. The V gene's germline CDR1 is SGHAT and CDR2 FQNNGV. The V end was cut by 2 bases, the J end by 1 base, with 14 bases between. The CDR3 covers 16 residues. As DNA, the CDR3 is TGTGCCAGCAGCTTATTGGGAGCTGTAGCGAACACTGAAGCTTTCTTT. Translating it yields CASSLLGAVANTEAFF.

The J gene is TRBJ2-2, the V gene TRBV7-2; 13 nucleotides align to TRBD2. This CDR3 is 17 amino acids long. Germline V lookup: CDR1 SGHTA, CDR2 FQGNSA. The V segment lost 6 bases and the J segment 4 bases; nucleotides outside the gene matches: 8. Here the CDR3 DNA reads TGTGCCAGCAGACCGGGACTAGCGGGATTAGGCACCGGGGAGCTGTTTTTT. Its protein product is CASRPGLAGLGTGELFF.

V gene TRBV10-3 combines with J gene TRBJ2-2, with 10 bases lining up with TRBD1. The trim removed 2 bases at V and 6 bases at J, leaving 9 bases unmatched. The germline CDR1 and CDR2 sequences are ENHRY and SYGVKD. This CDR3 is built from 17 residues. The CDR3 sequence is CAISEPLGTGVSGELFF. CDR3 nucleotide sequence: TGTGCCATCAGTGAGCCGCTCGGGACAGGGGTTTCCGGGGAGCTGTTTTTT.

This chain links TRBV10-3 with TRBJ2-7; D is uncertain. Trimming pared 4 bases from V and 2 bases from J, leaving 9 bases between. The CDR3 has 13 amino acids. CDR1 ENHRY and CDR2 SYGVKD come from the germline V gene. The CDR3 nucleotides are TGTGCCATCAGTGGGGTAGGCGCCTACGAGCAGTACTTC. Residues: CAISGVGAYEQYF.

This clone has just one count. V usage is TRBV28 and J usage is TRBJ2-5; 13 positions match TRBD2. V shed 6 bases and J 5 bases; nucleotides not matched to a gene: 6. The CDR3 is 15 residues long. From germline, CDR1 is MDHEN and CDR2 SYDVKM. CDR3 protein: CASSRTSGSWETQYF. In DNA form, the CDR3 reads TGTGCCAGCAGCCGGACTAGCGGGAGCTGGGAGACCCAGTACTTC.

The chain recombines TRBV11-2 with TRBJ2-1; 13 bases map to TRBD2. V gave up 5 bases and J gave up 5 bases; unmatched junction bases: 6. The CDR3 sequence is 16 residues long. The V gene's germline CDR1 is SGHAT and CDR2 FQNNGV. The CDR3 is CASSAGTSGIHNEQFF. Written as DNA, the CDR3 is TGTGCCAGCAGCGCCGGGACTAGCGGGATCCACAATGAGCAGTTCTTC.

V and J are TRBV5-4 and TRBJ2-1; the match to TRBD1 covers 10 bases. Germline lookup yields CDR1 SGHNT and CDR2 YYREEE (reference sequence). The CDR3 covers 14 residues. V shed 4 bases and J 8 bases; nucleotides not matched to a gene: 6. The CDR3 nucleotides read TGTGCCAGCAGCCCTAGACAGGGGGCAGATGAGCAGTTCTTC. This translates into CASSPRQGADEQFF.

The chain carries TRBV28 and TRBJ2-7; 10 bases are a match to TRBD2. From germline, CDR1 is MDHEN and CDR2 SYDVKM. The CDR3 is made up of 15 amino acids. Germline trimming cut 7 bases from V and 6 bases from J; bases unmatched to any gene: 12. Here the CDR3 reads CASNPLAGVGGEQYF. The CDR3 bases are TGTGCCAGCAACCCCCTAGCGGGAGTCGGGGGCGAGCAGTACTTC.

J is TRBJ2-2 and V is TRBV2; D gene uncertain. CDR3 length equals 15 residues. V lost 7 bases and J lost 4, with 16 bases in between. CDR1 is SNHLY, CDR2 FYNNEI, per germline. Here the CDR3 DNA reads TGTGCCAGCAAGCTCCTCTCCCGGGCCACCGGGGAGCTGTTTTTT. It is translated as CASKLLSRATGELFF.

The chain is built from TRBV5-1 and TRBJ2-2; perhaps TRBD1 as D (5 bases). Germline-derived CDR1 and CDR2 are SGHRS and YFSETQ. The CDR3 totals 15 residues. Trimming removed 0 bases from V and 6 bases from J, with 12 bases in between. The CDR3 coding sequence is TGCGCCAGCAGCTTGGTCAGGGTGGAATCCGGGGAGCTGTTTTTT. The encoded protein is CASSLVRVESGELFF.